The 21 T cell receptor beta chains listed next were all sequenced from one sample in a study of immune cell composition in non-small cell lung cancer. Sequenced by immunoSEQ multiplex PCR; TCRdb stores in-frame clones only, minus some. The sample includes 4,000 to 5,000 clones, about 80% of them seen just once. The sequenced material came from lung tumor tissue. The origin of the receptors is a human donor with non-small cell lung cancer.

The gene calls are TRBV5-1 and TRBJ2-7, with D possibly matching TRBD2 (5 bases). Between the trimmed V and J ends, which lost 4 bases and 3 bases, there was a span of 17 bases. The CDR3 extends over 15 amino acids. In germline, CDR1 is SGHRS, CDR2 YFSETQ. The CDR3 is CASSPFPPSNYEQYF. The CDR3 DNA is TGCGCCAGCAGCCCTTTCCCACCTAGCAACTACGAGCAGTACTTC.

The chain joins TRBV18 to TRBJ1-3; D might be TRBD1 (5 bases). V was pared by 3 bases and J by 0 bases, with 9 bases between. Germline V gives CDR1 KGHSH, CDR2 LQKENI. There are 15 residues in the CDR3. CDR3 sequence (DNA): TGTGCCAGCTCACCGACAGCGAGCTCTGGAAACACCATATATTTT. This sequence encodes CASSPTASSGNTIYF.

This rearrangement joins TRBV10-2 to TRBJ2-7; 7 bases line up with TRBD1. Germline assignment: CDR1 WSHSY and CDR2 SAAADI. The V gene end was trimmed by 10 bases and the J gene end by 0 bases; junction bases not matched to a gene: 6. This CDR3 spans 13 amino acids. CDR3 nucleotide sequence: TGCGCCACCTCAAGGGGGCCCTCCTACGAGCAGTACTTC. Translated: CATSRGPSYEQYF.

V gene TRBV11-1 combines with J gene TRBJ1-2, with 7 bases matching TRBD1. Trimming at V came to 1 base and at J to 6 bases, leaving 8 bases not matched to a gene. Germline V gene data show CDR1 as SGHAT and CDR2 as FQDESV (reference sequence). The CDR3 is 15 amino acids. The CDR3 coding sequence is TGTGCCAGCAGCTTAGGTTCGTGGCAGGGGGATGGCTACACCTTC. Translated: CASSLGSWQGDGYTF.

In its sample, this clone was seen a few times. The rearrangement joins TRBV4-2 to TRBJ1-5; 8 bases line up with TRBD1. This CDR3 has 16 residues. Germline assignment: CDR1 LGHNA and CDR2 YNFKEQ. The V gene end was trimmed by 4 bases and the J gene end by 5 bases; junction bases not matched to a gene: 10. CDR3 residues: CASSPLDRGKDQPQHF. The CDR3 bases are TGTGCCAGCAGCCCCCTCGACAGGGGAAAGGATCAGCCCCAGCATTTT.

The chain's CDR3 is CASGGEGTEAFF. The DNA of the CDR3 is TGTGCCAGCGGTGGAGAGGGCACTGAAGCTTTCTTT. The chain couples TRBV9 to TRBJ1-1; unclear D gene. This CDR3 has 12 residues. V lost 7 bases to trimming and J lost 4 bases, with 11 bases between them. Germline CDR1 SGDLS, CDR2 YYNGEE.

CDR3 in DNA: TGTGCCAGCAGTCTTAAACAGGGGGCGAAGGGAGCTTTCTTT. It codes for CASSLKQGAKGAFF. V usage is TRBV27 and J usage is TRBJ1-1, with 9 positions matching TRBD1. V shed 5 bases and J 10 bases; nucleotides not matched to a gene: 11. The CDR3 spans 14 residues. Per germline, CDR1 MNHEY and CDR2 SMNVEV (reference sequence).

The chain links TRBV5-1 to TRBJ1-1; possibly TRBD1 for D (5 bases). Germline CDR1 reads SGHRS; CDR2 reads YFSETQ. V dropped 0 bases and J dropped 1 base, with 13 bases sitting between them. This CDR3 contains 16 residues. CDR3 loop: CASSLGGVAANTEAFF. CDR3 sequence (DNA): TGCGCCAGCAGCTTGGGGGGGGTGGCAGCGAACACTGAAGCTTTCTTT.

The chain employs TRBV19 and TRBJ2-5; 7 nucleotides align to TRBD2. The CDR3 sequence is 13 residues long. CDR1 LNHDA and CDR2 SQIVND come from the germline V gene (reference sequence). The ends lost 5 bases at V and 4 bases at J; junction bases unmatched: 4. Written as DNA, the CDR3 is TGTGCCAGTAGTTCCACGGGAGGAGAGACCCAGTACTTC. This translates into CASSSTGGETQYF.

The chain is built from TRBV6-1 and TRBJ1-5; 7 nucleotides agree with TRBD1. CDR1 and CDR2 from the germline V gene are MNHNS and SASEGT. V shed 4 bases and J 3 bases; nucleotides not matched to a gene: 3. CDR3 length: 14 residues. The CDR3 DNA follows: TGTGCCAGCAGTGTCACAGGGGACAATCAGCCCCAGCATTTT. It encodes CASSVTGDNQPQHF.

This chain uses TRBV7-2 with TRBJ1-2; D call uncertain. Germline V lookup: CDR1 SGHTA, CDR2 FQGNSA. V lost 1 base and J 8 bases, leaving 11 bases between the germline ends. The CDR3 is 13 amino acids. CDR3 bases: TGTGCCAGCAGCTTAGAGTTGGCGCGGGGCTACACCTTC. As protein: CASSLELARGYTF. The variable domain in full, completed from reference TRBV7-2 and TRBJ1-2, reads GAGVSQSPSNKVTEKGKDVELRCDPISGHTALYWYRQSLGQGLEFLIYFQGNSAPDKSGLPSDRFSAERTGGSVSTLTIQRTQQEDSAVYLCASSLELARGYTFGSGTRLTVV.

To note about this clone: A read error may account for a junction end that differs from germline. V gene TRBV29-1 combines with J gene TRBJ2-7; 7 positions match TRBD1. The germline V gene has CDR1 SQVTM and CDR2 ANQGSEA. CDR3 size: 11 residues. In nucleotides, the CDR3 is TGCAGCGTCGAAGGGGGCCGGGAGCAGTACTTC. It is translated as CSVEGGREQYF.

The chain uses TRBV7-9 and TRBJ1-2; 10 positions match TRBD1. The CDR3 runs to 15 residues. Trimming took 1 base from V and 7 from J; bases not matched to a gene: 6. Germline V gene lookup returns CDR1 SEHNR and CDR2 FQNEAQ (reference sequence). The CDR3 reads CASSLEYRTGGGYTF. As DNA, the CDR3 is TGTGCCAGCAGCTTAGAATATCGGACAGGGGGTGGCTACACCTTC.

The chain joins TRBV4-2 to TRBJ2-7, with D maybe TRBD2 (7 bases). From germline, CDR1 is LGHNA and CDR2 YNFKEQ. This CDR3 region has 14 residues. Trimming cost V 2 bases and J 5 bases, with 13 bases left between them. In DNA form, the CDR3 reads TGTGCCAGCAGCCAAACCGGGGGGCCCCACGAGCAGTACTTC. It encodes CASSQTGGPHEQYF.

The J gene is TRBJ2-1, the V gene TRBV19; 8 nucleotides match TRBD1. There are 16 residues in the CDR3. V was pared by 7 bases and J by 8 bases, with 16 bases of the junction left unmatched. The germline V gene has CDR1 LNHDA and CDR2 SQIVND (reference sequence). The CDR3 protein is CASTQDRGNIGDEQFF. The CDR3 DNA reads as TGTGCCAGTACCCAAGACAGGGGCAATATAGGGGATGAGCAGTTCTTC.

This rearrangement joins TRBV5-1 to TRBJ2-7; 12 bases match TRBD1. J was trimmed by 2 bases and V by 4 bases; bases with no gene match: 4. The CDR3 has 15 amino acids. Germline values: CDR1 SGHRS, CDR2 YFSETQ. This CDR3 is CASSPGTGGPYEQYF. The CDR3 DNA is TGCGCCAGCAGCCCCGGGACAGGGGGCCCCTACGAGCAGTACTTC.

This chain uses TRBV25-1 with TRBJ1-1, with D perhaps matching TRBD1 (6 bases). The CDR3 is made up of 12 amino acids. Germline V gene sequence: CDR1 MGHDK, CDR2 SYGVNS. The V gene lost 8 bases and the J gene lost 3 bases, with 10 bases spanning the gap. The CDR3 reads CASRQGYTEAFF. The CDR3 DNA follows: TGTGCCAGCCGCCAGGGGTACACTGAAGCTTTCTTT. Based on the CDR3 plus reference TRBV25-1 and TRBJ1-1, the full variable domain is EADIYQTPRYLVIGTGKKITLECSQTMGHDKMYWYQQDPGMELHLIHYSYGVNSTEKGDLSSESTVSRIRTEHFPLTLESARPSHTSQYLCASRQGYTEAFFGQGTRLTVV.

V usage is TRBV6-5 and J usage is TRBJ1-4; D gene unclear. This CDR3 contains 16 residues. Trimming removed 0 bases from V and 10 bases from J, with 18 bases in between. Germline CDR1 MNHEY, CDR2 SVGAGI. The CDR3 loop is CASSYSPASPEPKLFF. Here the CDR3 DNA reads TGTGCCAGCAGTTACTCCCCGGCTAGTCCTGAACCAAAACTGTTTTTT.

The chain couples TRBV10-3 to TRBJ1-1; D gene ambiguous. CDR1 and CDR2 (germline): ENHRY, SYGVKD. The CDR3 spans 13 residues. The V and J ends lost 4 bases and 6 bases respectively, with 12 bases between them. CDR3 nucleotides: TGTGCCATCAGTGGTCAGGATCCCTCTGAAGCTTTCTTT. Translated: CAISGQDPSEAFF.

This clone was seen once. CDR3 coding DNA: TGTGCCAGCTCACCACCGATCCAGGGAAGGAATCAGCCCCAGCATTTT. It specifies CASSPPIQGRNQPQHF. This sequence joins TRBV18 and TRBJ1-5, with a weak D call TRBD1 (5 bases). This CDR3 spans 16 amino acids. Germline V gene data show CDR1 as KGHSH and CDR2 as LQKENI. V lost 0 bases and J 4 bases, leaving 13 bases between the germline ends. Based on the CDR3 plus reference TRBV18 and TRBJ1-5, the full variable domain is NAGVMQNPRHLVRRRGQEARLRCSPMKGHSHVYWYRQLPEEGLKFMVYLQKENIIDESGMPKERFSAEFPKEGPSILRIQQVVRGDSAAYFCASSPPIQGRNQPQHFGDGTRLSIL.

The chain links TRBV5-1 to TRBJ2-7, with D possibly matching TRBD2 (6 bases). In germline, CDR1 is SGHRS, CDR2 YFSETQ. The CDR3 extends over 15 amino acids. Trimming took 7 bases from V and 4 from J, leaving 21 bases between them. The CDR3 coding sequence is TGCGCCAGCCGCGTCAGGGACTCGGCGGGATACGAGCAGTACTTC. Translating gives CASRVRDSAGYEQYF.